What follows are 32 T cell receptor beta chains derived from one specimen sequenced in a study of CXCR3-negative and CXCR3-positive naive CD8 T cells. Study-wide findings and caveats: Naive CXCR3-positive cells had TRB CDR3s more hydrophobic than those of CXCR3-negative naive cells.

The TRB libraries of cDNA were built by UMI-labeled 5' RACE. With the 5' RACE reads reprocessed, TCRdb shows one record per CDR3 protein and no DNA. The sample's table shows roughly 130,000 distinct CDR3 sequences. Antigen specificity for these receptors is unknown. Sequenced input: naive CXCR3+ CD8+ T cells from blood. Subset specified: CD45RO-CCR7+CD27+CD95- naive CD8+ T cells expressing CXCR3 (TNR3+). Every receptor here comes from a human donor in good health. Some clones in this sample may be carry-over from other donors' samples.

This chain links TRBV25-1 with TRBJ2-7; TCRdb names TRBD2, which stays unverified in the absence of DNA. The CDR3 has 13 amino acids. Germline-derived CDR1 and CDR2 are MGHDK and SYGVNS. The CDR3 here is CASSPLPPAEQYF.

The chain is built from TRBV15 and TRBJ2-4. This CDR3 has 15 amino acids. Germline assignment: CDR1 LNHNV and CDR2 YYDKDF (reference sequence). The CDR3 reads CATSRGTAAKNIQYF.

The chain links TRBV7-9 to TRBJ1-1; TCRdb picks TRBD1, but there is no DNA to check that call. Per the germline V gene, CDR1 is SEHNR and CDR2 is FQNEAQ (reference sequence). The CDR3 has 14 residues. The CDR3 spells CASSYPTTGTEAFF. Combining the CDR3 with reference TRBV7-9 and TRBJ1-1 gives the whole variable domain DTGVSQNPRHKITKRGQNVTFRCDPISEHNRLYWYRQTLGQGPEFLTYFQNEAQLEKSRLLSDRFSAERPKGSFSTLEIQRTEQGDSAMYLCASSYPTTGTEAFFGQGTRLTVV.

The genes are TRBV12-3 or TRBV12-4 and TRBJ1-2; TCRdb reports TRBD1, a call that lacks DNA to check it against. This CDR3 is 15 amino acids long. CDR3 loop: CASSFGTGVNYGYTF.

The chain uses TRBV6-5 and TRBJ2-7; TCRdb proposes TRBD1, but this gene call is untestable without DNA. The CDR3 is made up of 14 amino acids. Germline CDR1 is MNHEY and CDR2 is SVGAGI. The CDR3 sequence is CASSPGTEAYEQYF.

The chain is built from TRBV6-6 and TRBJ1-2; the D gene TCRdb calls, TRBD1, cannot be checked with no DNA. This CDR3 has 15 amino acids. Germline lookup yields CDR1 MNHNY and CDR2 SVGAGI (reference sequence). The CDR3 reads CASSPNPDRVYGYTF.

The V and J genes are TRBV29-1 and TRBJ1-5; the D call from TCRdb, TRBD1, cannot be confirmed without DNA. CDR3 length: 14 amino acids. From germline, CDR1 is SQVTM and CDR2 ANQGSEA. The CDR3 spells CSVADRGLNQPQHF.

The CDR3 region is CASSLSLSGGGTEAFF. The rearrangement uses TRBV7-6 and TRBJ1-1; with no DNA, the TCRdb D assignment of TRBD1 cannot be verified. CDR3 size: 16 residues. Per the germline V gene, CDR1 is SGHVS and CDR2 is FNYEAQ.

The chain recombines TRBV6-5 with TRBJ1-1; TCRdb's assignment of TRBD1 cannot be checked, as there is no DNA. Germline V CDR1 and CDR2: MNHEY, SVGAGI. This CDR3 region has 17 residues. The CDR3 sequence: CASIALAGAGGNTEAFF.

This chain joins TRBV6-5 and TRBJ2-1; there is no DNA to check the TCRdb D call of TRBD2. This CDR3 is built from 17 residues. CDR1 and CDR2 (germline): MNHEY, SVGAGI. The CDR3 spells CASSYSASGTSFDEQFF.

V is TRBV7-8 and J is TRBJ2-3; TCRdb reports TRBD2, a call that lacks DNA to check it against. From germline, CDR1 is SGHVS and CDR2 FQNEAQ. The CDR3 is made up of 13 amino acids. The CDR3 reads CASRSGGTDTQYF.

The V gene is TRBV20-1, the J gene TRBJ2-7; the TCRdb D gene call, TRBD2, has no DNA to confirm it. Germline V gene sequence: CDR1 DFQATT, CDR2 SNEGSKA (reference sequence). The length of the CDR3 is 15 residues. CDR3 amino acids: CSASTPSSGTYEQYF.

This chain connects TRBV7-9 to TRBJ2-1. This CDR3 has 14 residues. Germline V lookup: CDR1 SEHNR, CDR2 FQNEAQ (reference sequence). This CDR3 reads CASSSLESYNEQFF.

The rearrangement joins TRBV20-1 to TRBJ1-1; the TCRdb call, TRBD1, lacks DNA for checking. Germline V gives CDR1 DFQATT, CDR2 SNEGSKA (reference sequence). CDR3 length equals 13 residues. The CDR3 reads CSALTGVNTEAFF.

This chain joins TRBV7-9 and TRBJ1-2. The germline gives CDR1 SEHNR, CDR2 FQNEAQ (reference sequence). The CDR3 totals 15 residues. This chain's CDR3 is CASSPSRERDYGYTF.

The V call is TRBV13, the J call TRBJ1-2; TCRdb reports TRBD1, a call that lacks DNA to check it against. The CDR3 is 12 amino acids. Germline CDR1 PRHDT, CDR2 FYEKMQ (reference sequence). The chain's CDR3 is CASSPDRDGYTF.

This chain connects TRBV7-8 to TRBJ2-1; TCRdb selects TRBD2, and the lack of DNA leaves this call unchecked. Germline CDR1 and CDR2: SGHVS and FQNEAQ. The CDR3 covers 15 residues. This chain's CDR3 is CASSLLAAFNNEQFF.

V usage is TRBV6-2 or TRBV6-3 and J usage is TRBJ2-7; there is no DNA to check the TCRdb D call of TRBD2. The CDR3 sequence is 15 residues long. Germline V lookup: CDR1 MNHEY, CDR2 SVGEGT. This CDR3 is CASSYGPTETYEQYF.

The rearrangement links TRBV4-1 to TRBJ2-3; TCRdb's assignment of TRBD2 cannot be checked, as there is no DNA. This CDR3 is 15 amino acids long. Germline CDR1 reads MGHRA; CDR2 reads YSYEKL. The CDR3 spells CASSLSGRGTDTQYF.

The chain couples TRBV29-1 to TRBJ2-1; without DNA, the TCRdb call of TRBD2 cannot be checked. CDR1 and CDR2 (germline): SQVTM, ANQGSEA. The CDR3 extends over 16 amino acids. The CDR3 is CSVAHRSLSSYNEQFF.

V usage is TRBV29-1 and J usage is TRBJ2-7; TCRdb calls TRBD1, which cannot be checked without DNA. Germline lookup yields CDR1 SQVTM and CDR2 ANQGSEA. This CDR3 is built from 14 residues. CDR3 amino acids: CSVWDQGVPYEQYF.

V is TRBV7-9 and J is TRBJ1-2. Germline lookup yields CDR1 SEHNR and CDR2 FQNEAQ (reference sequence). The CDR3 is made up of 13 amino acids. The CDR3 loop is CASSLGSDYGYTF.

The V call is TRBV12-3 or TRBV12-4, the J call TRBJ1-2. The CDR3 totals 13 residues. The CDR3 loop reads CASSEGDSYGYTF.

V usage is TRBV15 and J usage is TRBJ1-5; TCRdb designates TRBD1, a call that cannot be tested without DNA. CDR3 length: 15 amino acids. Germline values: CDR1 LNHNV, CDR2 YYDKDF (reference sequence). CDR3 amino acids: CATSIDRGLNQPQHF.

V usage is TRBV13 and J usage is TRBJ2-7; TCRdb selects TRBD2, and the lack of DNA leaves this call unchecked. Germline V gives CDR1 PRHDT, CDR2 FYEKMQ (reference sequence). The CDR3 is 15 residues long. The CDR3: CASSLLASGEYEQYF.

The CDR3 here is CASSYPDRIQSEGTDTQYF. The genes are TRBV28 and TRBJ2-3; checking the TCRdb D call of TRBD1 is not possible without DNA. Germline loops: CDR1 MDHEN, CDR2 SYDVKM. The CDR3 covers 19 residues.

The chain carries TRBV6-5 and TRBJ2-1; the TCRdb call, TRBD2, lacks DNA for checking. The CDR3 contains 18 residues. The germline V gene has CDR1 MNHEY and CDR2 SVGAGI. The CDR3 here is CASSYSLHFPGGLDEQFF.

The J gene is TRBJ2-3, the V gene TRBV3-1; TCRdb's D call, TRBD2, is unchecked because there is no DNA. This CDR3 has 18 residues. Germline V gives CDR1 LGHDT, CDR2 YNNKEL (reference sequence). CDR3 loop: CASSQESSSGSHTDTQYF.

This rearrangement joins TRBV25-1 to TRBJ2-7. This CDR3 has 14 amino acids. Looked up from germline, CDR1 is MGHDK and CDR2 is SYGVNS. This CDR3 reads CASSELGSETEQYF.

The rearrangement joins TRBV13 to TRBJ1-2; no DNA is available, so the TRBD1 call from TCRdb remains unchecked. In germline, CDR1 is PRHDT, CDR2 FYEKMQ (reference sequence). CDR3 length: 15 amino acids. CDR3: CASSSGQGNRRGYTF.

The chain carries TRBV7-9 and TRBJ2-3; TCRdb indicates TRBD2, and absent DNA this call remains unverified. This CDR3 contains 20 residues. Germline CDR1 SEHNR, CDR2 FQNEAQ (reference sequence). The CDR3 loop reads CASSLDKYTSGARSTDTQYF.

This CDR3 is CSVDGPSDIYNEQFF. The chain combines TRBV29-1 with TRBJ2-1; absent DNA, TCRdb's TRBD1 call cannot be checked. This CDR3 spans 15 amino acids. Germline lookup yields CDR1 SQVTM and CDR2 ANQGSEA.